This T cell receptor (beta chain) was obtained from a study of T cell responses to AZD1222 COVID-19 vaccine. The wider study: The analysis combined second doses at about 4 or about 12 weeks.

About this clone itself: The antigen is undetermined.

The CDR3 spans 16 residues. Trimming took 0 bases from V and 2 from J; bases not matched to a gene: 5. CDR1 is SGHNT, CDR2 YENEEA, per germline. Overall study findings and caveats: When two AZD1222 doses had been given, Spike-specific TCR breadth and depth rose.

Measured with immunoSEQ multiplex PCR; TCRdb has only the in-frame clones, and not every one. The repertoire includes 100,000 to 150,000 clones, 88% of them detected once, and more than 5.5% sits in the top ten. The rearrangement joins TRBV11-3 to TRBJ1-2; 8 bases are shared with TRBD1. Specimen: peripheral blood, collected on day 0 of AZD1222 vaccination. The clonotype was recovered from an adult in good health. The CDR3 nucleotides are TGTGCCAGCAGCTTAGAGGGGAGACAGGGGAACTATGGCTACACCTTC. Protein: CASSLEGRQGNYGYTF.